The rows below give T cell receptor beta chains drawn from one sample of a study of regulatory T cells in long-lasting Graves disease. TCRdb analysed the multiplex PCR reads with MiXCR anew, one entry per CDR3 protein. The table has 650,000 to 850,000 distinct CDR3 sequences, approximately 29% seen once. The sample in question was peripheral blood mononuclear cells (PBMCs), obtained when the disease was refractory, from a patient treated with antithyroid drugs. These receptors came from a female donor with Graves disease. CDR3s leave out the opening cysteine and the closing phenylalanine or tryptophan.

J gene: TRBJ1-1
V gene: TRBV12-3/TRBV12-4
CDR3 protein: ASSAQGANTEAF

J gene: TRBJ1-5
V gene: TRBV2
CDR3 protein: ASSSDGFQPQH

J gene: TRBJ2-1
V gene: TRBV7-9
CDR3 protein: ASSSSAGTGLANEQF

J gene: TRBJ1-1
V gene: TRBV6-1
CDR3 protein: ASSEEAVVTNTEAF

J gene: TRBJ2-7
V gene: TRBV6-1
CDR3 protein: ASRAGGSYEQY

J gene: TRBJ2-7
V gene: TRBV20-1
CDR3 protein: SAVGQGVGEQY

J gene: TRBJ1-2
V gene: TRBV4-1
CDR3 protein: ASSQGSRDGYT

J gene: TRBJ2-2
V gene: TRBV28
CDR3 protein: ASSGLAGWNTGELF

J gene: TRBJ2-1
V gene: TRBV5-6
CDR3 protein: ASRGGGKNEQF

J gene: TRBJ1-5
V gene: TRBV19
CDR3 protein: ASSSGARPQH

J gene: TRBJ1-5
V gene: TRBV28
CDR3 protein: ASSSRHGNQPQH

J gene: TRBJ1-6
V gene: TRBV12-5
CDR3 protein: ASGLVLGSPLH

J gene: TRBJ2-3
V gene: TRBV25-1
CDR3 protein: ASSERRNPRTDTQY

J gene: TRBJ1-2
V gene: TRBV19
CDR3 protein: ASSIEARLYGYT

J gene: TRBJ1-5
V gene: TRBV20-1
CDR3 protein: SALSRTGGNQPQH

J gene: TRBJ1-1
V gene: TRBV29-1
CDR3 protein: SAYRGLRDTEAF

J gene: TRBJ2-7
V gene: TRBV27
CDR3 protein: ASSSNFWGNDLYEQY

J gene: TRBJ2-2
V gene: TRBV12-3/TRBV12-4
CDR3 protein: ASSLSRGATGELF

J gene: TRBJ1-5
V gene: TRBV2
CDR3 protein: ASGDYSNQPQH

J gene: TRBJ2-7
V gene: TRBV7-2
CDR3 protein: ASSPQRLAGLYEQY

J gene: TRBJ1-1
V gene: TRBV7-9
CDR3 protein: ASSLAKGFGSNTEAF

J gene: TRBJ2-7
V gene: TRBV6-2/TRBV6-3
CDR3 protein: ASSDRRWEQY

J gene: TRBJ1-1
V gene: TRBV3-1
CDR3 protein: ASTQTGLEAF

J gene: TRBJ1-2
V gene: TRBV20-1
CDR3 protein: SAGILTDLTYGYT

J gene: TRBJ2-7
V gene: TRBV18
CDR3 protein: ASSNRVDYEQY

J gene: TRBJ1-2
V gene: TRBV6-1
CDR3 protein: ASSDVRARAFYGYT

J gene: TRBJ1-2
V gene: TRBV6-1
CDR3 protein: ASSVGRPRNYGYT

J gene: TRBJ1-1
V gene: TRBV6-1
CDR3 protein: ASSLAGGRYTEAF

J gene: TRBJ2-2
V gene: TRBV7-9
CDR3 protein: ASSLKLAGYSGELF

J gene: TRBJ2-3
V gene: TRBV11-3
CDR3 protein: ASSLSLGRGRDTQY

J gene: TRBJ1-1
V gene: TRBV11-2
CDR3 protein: ASSLDMRPQNTEAF

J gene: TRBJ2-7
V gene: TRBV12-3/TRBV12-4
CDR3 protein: ASSQERTSYEQY

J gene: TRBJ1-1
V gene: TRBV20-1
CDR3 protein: SARDPNTGRVGAF

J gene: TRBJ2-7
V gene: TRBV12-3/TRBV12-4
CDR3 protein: ASSLWDNSYEQY

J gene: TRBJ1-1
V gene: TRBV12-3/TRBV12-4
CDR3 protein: ASTAPGDTEAF

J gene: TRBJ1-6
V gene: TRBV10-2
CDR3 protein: ASSELTGQGFSPLH

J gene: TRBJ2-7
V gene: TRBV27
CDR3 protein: ASSSPGQATYEQY

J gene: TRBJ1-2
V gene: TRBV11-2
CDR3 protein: ASSLDAGTPYGYT

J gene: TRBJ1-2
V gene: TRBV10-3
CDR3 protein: AIRGTESRALYGYT

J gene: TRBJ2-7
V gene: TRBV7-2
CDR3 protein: ASSYSGTISSYEQY

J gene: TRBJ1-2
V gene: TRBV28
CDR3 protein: ASSTGTAYGYT

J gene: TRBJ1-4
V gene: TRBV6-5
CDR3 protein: ASSYGTVGDEKLF

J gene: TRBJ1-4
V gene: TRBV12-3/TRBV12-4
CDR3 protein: ASSPRDTINEKLF

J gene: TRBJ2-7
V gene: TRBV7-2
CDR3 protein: ASSLVGTASYEQY

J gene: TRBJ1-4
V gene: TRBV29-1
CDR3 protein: SVGDGALF

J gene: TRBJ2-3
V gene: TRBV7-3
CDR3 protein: ASSPLAGWSTDTQY

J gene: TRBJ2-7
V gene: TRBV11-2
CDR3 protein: ASSLRGTSSSEQY

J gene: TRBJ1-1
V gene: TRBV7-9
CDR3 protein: ASSSGRQRNTEAF

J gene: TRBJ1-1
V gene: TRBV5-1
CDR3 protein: ASSPPGMGTEAF

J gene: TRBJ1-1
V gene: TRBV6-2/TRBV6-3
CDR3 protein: ASSSTRGGDTEAF

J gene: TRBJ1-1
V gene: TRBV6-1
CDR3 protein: AVWGAF

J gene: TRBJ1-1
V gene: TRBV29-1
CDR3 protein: SVQVSNTEAF

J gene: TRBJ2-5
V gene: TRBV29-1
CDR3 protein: SGVWSTGETQY

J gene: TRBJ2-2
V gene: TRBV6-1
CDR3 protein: ASSKGQGNTGELF

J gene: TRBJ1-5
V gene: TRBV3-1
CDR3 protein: ASSQDRDYSNQPQH

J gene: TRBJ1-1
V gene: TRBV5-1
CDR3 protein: ASSPGWGVEDTEAF

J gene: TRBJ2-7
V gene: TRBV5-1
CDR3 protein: ASSLETSGASYEQY

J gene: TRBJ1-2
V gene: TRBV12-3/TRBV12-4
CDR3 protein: ASSKDNNYGYT

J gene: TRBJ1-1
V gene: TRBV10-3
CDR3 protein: AISESATEAF

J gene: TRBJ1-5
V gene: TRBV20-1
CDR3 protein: SSGGGGQPQH